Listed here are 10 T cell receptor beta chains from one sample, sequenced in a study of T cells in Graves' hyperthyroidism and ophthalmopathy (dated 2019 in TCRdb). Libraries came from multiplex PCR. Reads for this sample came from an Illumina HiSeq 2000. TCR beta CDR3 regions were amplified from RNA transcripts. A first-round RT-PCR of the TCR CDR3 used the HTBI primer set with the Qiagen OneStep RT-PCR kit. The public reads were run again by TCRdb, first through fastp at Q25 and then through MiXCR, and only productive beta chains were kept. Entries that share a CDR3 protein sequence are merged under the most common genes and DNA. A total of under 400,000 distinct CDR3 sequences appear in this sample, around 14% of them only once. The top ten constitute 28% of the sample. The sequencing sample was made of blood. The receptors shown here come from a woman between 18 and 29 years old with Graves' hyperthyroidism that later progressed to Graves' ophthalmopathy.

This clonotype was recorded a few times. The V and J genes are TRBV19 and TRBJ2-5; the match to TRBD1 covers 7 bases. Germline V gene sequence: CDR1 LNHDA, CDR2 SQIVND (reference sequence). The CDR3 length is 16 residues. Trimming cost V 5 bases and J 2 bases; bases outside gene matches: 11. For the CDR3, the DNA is TGTGCCAGTAGTGTACGGGACAGTCAGATACAAGAGACCCAGTACTTC. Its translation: CASSVRDSQIQETQYF.

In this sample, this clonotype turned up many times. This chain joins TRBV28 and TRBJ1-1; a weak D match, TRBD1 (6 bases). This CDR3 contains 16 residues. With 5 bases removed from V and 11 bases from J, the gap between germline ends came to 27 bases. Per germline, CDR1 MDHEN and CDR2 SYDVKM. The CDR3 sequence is CASSLRLGGAGPDAFF. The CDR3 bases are TGTGCCAGCAGTCTACGGCTTGGGGGGGCAGGCCCCGACGCTTTCTTT.

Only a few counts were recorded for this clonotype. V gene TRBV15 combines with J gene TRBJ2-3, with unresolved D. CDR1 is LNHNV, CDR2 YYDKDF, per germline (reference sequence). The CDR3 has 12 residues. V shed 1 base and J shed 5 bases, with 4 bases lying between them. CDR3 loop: CATSRVGDTQYF. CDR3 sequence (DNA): TGTGCCACCAGCAGAGTAGGAGATACGCAGTATTTT.

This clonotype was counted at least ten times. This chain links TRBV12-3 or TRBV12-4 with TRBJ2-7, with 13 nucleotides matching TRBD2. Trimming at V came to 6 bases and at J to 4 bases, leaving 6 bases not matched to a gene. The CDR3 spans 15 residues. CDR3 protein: CASSTGTSGKYEQYF. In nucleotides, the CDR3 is TGTGCCAGCAGCACCGGGACTAGCGGGAAATACGAGCAGTACTTC.

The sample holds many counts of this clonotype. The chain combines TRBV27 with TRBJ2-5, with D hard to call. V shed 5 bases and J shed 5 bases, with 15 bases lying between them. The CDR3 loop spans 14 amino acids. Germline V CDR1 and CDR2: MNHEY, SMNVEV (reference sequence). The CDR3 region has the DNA TGTGCCAGCAGTCCCCGCGGAGTGGGGGAGACCCAGTACTTC. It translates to CASSPRGVGETQYF.

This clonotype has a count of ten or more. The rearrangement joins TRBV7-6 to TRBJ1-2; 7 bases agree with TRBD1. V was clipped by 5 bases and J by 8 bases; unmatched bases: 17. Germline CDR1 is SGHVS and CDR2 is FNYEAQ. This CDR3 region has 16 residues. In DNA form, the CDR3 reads TGTGCCAGCAGCCTTAGTTTGCGGACAGGAACGTCCGGCTACACCTTC. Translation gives CASSLSLRTGTSGYTF.

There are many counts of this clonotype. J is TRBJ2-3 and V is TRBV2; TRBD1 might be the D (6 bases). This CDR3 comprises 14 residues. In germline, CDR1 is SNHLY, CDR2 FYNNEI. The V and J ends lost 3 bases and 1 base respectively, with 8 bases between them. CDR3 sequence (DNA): TGTGCCAGCAGTGACAGGGGAGGCACAGATACGCAGTATTTT. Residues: CASSDRGGTDTQYF.

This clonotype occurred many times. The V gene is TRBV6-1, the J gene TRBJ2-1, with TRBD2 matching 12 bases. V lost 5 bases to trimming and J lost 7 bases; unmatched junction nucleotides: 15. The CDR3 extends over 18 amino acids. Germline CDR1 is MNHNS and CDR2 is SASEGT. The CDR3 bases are TGTGCCAGCAGTTCAGGTTTACTAGCGGGAGGCCAGGGGAATGAGCAGTTCTTC. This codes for CASSSGLLAGGQGNEQFF.

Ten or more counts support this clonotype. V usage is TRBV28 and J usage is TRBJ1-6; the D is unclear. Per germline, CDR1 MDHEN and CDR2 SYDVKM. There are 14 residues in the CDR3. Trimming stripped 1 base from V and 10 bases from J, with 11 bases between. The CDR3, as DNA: TGTGCCAGCAGTTTATTTCGGGGAGGGTCACCCCTCCACTTT. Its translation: CASSLFRGGSPLHF.

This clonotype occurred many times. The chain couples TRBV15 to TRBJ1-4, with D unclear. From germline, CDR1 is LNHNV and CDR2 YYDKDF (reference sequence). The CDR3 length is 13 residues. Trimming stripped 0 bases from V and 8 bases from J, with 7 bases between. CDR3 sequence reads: CATSRDKGEKLFF. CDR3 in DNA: TGTGCCACCAGCAGAGATAAAGGAGAAAAACTGTTTTTT. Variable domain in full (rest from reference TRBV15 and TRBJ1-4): DAMVIQNPRYQVTQFGKPVTLSCSQTLNHNVMYWYQQKSSQAPKLLFHYYDKDFNNEADTPDNFQSRRPNTSFCFLDIRSPGLGDTAMYLCATSRDKGEKLFFGSGTQLSVL.